The clone carrying this T cell receptor (beta chain) has more than one count but fewer than ten. Its antigen remains unknown. Library preparation (for TCRbeta) was performed with unique molecular identifiers. Each CDR3 protein gets one entry after TCRdb re-called the PCR reads with MiXCR. Here the sample spans around 450,000 distinct CDR3 sequences, about a sixth being singletons. The sample originates from a study of T-cell reconstitution after alpha-beta-depleted transplantation in children. CDR1 and CDR2 (germline): SQVTM, ANQGSEA. V lost 4 bases and J lost 5, with 9 bases in between. This CDR3 comprises 12 residues. General observations from the study: Fresh T-cell production supplied most of the T-cell counts and diversity seen one year after transplant. Surviving recipient T cells and thymic progenitors produced the high day-60 TCRbeta diversity seen in some patients. The study reportedly traced alpha-beta T cells about two months after transplant to several hundred expanded graft clones.

Sequenced material: PBMCs, mostly from graft donor cells, taken 360 days after TCRalphabeta/CD19-depleted stem cell transplant. The rearrangement joins TRBV29-1 to TRBJ2-1, with D possibly TRBD1 on 6 matching bases. This sequence originates from a boy younger than two who had a stem cell transplant for Wiskott-Aldrich syndrome, so the T cells may come from the graft donor. The chain's CDR3 is CSVGTGNNEQFF. CDR3 sequence (DNA): TGCAGCGTTGGTACAGGGAACAATGAGCAGTTCTTC.